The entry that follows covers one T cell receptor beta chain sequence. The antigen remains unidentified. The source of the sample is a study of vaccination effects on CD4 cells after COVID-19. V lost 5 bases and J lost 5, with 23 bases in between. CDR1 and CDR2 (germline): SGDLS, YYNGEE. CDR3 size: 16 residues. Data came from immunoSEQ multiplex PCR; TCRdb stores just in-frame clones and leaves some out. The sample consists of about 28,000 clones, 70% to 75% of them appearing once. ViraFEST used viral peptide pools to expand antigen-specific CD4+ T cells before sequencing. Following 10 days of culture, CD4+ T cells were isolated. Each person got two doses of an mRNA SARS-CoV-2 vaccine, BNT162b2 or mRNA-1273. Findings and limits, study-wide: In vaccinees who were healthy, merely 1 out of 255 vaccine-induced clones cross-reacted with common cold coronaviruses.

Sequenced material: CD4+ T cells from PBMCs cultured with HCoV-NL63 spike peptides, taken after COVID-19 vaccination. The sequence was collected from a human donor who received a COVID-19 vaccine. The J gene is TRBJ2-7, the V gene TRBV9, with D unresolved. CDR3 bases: TGTGCCAGCAGTCGTAGGTTTGAAGATTGGGGTAACGAGCAGTACTTC. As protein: CASSRRFEDWGNEQYF.